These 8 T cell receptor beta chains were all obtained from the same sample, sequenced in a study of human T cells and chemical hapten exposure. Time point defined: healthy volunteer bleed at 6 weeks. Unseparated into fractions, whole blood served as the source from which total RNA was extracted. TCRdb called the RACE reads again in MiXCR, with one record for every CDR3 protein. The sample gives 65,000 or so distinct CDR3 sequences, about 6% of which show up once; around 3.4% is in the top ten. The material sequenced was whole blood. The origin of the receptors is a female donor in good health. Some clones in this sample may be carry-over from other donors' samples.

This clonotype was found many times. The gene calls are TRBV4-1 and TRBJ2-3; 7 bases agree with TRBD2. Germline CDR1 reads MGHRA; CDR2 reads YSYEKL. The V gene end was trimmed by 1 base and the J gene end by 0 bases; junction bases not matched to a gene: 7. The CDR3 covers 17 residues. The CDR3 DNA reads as TGCGCCAGCAGCCAAGGGTTCGGCGGGAGTAGCACAGATACGCAGTATTTT. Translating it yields CASSQGFGGSSTDTQYF.

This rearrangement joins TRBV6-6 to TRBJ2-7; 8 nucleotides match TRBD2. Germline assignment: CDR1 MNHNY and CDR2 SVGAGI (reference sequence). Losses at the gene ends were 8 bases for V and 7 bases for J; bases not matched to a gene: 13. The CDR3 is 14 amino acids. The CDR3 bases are TGTGCCAGCCAATTTAGCGGGAACTCGGGGGAGCAGTACTTC. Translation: CASQFSGNSGEQYF.

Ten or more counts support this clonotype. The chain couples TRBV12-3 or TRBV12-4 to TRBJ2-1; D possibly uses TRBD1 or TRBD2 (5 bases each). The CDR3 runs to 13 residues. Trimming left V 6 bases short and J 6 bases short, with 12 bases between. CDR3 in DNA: TGTGCCAGCAGCCTGGGGGTCTTCAATGAGCAGTTCTTC. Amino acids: CASSLGVFNEQFF.

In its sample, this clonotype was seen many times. CDR3 residues: CANKYTKGAEEIEKLFF. In nucleotides, the CDR3 is TGTGCCAACAAATATACCAAGGGGGCGGAGGAAATCGAAAAACTGTTTTTT. The chain links TRBV10-3 to TRBJ1-4; 7 nucleotides agree with TRBD1. Trimming at V came to 10 bases and at J to 8 bases, leaving 22 bases not matched to a gene. This CDR3 is 17 amino acids long. Per germline, CDR1 ENHRY and CDR2 SYGVKD.

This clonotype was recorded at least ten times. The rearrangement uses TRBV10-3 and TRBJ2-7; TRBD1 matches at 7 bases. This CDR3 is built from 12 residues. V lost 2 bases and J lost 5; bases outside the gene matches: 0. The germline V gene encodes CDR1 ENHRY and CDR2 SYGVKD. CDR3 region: CAISETGDEQYF. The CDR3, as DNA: TGTGCCATCAGTGAGACAGGGGACGAGCAGTACTTC.

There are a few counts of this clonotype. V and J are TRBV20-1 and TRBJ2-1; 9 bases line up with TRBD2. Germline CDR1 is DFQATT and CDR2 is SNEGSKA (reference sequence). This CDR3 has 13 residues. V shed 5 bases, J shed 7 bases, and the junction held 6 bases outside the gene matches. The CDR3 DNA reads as TGCAGTGCTGGGGGTAGCGGGAGAAATGAGCAGTTCTTC. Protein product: CSAGGSGRNEQFF.

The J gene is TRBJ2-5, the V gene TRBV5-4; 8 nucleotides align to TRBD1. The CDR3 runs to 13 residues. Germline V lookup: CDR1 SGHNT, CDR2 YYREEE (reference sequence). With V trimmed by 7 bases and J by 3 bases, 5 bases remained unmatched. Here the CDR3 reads CASYLDREETQYF. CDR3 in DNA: TGTGCCAGCTATTTGGACAGGGAAGAGACCCAGTACTTC.

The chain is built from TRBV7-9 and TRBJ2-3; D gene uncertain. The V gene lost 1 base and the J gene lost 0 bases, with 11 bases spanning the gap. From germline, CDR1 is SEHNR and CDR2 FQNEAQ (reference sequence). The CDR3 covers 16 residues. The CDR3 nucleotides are TGTGCCAGCAGCTTAGGAGTAGGACCGAGCACAGATACGCAGTATTTT. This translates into CASSLGVGPSTDTQYF.